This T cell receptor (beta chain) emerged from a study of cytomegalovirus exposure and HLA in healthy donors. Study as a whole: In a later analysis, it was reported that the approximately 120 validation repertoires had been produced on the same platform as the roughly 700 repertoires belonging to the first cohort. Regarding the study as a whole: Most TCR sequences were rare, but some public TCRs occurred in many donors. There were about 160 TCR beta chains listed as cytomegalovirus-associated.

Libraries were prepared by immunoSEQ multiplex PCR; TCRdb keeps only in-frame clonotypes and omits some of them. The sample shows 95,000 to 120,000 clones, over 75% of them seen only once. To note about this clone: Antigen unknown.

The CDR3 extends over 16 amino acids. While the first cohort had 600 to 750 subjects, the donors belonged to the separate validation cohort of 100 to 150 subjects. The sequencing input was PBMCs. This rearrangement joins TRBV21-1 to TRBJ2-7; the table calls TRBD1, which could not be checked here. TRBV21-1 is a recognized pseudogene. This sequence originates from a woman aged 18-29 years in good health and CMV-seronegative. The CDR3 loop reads CASSKVRRQGSYEQYF. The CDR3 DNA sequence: TGTGCCAGCAGCAAAGTCAGGAGACAGGGGAGTTACGAGCAGTACTTC.